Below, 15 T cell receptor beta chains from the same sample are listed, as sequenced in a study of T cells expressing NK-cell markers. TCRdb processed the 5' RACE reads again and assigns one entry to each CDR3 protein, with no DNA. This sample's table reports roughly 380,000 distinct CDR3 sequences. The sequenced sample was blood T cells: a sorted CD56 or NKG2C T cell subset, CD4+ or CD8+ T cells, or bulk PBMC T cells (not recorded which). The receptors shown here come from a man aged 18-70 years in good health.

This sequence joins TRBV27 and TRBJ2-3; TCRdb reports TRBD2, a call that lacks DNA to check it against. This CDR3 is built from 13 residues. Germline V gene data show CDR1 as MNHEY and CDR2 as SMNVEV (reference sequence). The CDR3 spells CASSLGLFGTQYF.

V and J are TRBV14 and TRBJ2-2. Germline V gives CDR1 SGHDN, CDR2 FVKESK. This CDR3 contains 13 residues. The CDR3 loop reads CASSPHSTGELFF.

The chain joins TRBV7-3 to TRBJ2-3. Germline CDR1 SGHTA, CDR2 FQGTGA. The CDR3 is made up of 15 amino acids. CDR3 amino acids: CASSLTQVGADTQYF. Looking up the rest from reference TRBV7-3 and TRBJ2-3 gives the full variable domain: GAGVSQTPSNKVTEKGKYVELRCDPISGHTALYWYRQSLGQGPEFLIYFQGTGAADDSGLPNDRFFAVRPEGSVSTLKIQRTERGDSAVYLCASSLTQVGADTQYFGPGTRLTVL.

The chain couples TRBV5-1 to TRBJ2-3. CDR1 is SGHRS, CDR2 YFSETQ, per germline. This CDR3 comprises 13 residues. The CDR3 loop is CASSFEDGLTQYF.

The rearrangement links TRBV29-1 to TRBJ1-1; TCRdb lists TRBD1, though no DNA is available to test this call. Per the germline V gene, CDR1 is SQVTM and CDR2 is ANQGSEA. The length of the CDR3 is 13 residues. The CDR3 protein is CSAGRRGSLEAFF.

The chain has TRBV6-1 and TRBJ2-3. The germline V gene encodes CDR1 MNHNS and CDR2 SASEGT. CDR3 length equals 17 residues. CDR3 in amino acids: CASSKQTVGLASDTQYF.

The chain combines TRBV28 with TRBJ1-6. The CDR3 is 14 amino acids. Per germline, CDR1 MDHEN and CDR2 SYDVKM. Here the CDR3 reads CASTLEGRRSPLHF. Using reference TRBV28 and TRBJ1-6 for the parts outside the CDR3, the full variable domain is DVKVTQSSRYLVKRTGEKVFLECVQDMDHENMFWYRQDPGLGLRLIYFSYDVKMKEKGDIPEGYSVSREKKERFSLILESASTNQTSMYLCASTLEGRRSPLHFGNGTRLTVT.

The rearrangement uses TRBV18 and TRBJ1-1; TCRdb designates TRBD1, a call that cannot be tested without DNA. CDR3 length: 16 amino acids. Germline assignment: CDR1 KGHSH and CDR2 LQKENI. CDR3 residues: CASSPRTGRGNTEAFF.

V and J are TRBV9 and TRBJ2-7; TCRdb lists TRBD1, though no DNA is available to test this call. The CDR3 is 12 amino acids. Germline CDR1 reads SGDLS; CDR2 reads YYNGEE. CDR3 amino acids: CASSGTGSEQYF.

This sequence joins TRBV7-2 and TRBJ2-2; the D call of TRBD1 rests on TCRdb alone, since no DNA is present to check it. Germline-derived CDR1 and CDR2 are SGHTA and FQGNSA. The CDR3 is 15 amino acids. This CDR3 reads CASSLSRGGTGELFF.

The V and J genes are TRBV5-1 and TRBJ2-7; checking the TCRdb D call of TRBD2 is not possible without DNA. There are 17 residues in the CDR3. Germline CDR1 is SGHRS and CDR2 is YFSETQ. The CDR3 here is CASSLVASGFNTYEQYF.

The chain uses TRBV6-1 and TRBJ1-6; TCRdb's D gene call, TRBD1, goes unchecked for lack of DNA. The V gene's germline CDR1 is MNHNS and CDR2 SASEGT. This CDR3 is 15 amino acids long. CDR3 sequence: CASSDTGFYNSPLHF.

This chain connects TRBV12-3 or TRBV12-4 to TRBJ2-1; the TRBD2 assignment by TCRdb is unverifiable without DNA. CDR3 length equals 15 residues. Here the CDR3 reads CASSGTSGGYNEQFF.

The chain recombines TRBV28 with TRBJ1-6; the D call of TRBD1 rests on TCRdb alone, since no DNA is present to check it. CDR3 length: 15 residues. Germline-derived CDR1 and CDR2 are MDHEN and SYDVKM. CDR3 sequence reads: CASSLRGQGYSPLHF.

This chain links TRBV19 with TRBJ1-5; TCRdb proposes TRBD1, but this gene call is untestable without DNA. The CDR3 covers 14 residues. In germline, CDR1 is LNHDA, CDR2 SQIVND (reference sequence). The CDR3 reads CASSGDRVTQPQHF.